This is a list of T cell receptor beta chains from one sample in a study of Graves' ophthalmopathy and Graves' hyperthyroidism. TCRdb processed the multiplex PCR reads anew with MiXCR; each CDR3 protein has one entry. The table includes about 480,000 distinct CDR3 sequences, approximately 14% detected once. Sequencing used blood. These receptors were collected from a woman in her twenties or thirties with Graves' ophthalmopathy. CDR3s include the opening cysteine and the closing phenylalanine or tryptophan. A D gene is named only where the DNA matches it firmly. Size is stated for part of the rows, as once, few or many counts, or as a class when the clone is expanded.

v_call: TRBV19
j_call: TRBJ2-2
d_call: .
clone_size: few
cdr3_aa: CASSIGSTGELFF
cdr3_nt: TGTGCCAGTAGTATAGGGTCCACCGGGGAGCTGTTTTTT

v_call: TRBV28
j_call: TRBJ2-2
d_call: .
clone_size: many
cdr3_aa: CATTKGGSTGELFF
cdr3_nt: TGTGCCACCACCAAGGGGGGGAGCACCGGGGAGCTGTTTTTT

v_call: TRBV5-5
j_call: TRBJ2-5
d_call: .
clone_size: many
cdr3_aa: CASSFQISETQYF
cdr3_nt: TGTGCCAGCAGCTTCCAGATAAGTGAGACCCAGTACTTC

v_call: TRBV29-1
j_call: TRBJ2-7
d_call: .
clone_size: many
cdr3_aa: CSVLGASYEQYF
cdr3_nt: TGCAGCGTTTTGGGAGCCTCCTACGAGCAGTACTTC

v_call: TRBV29-1
j_call: TRBJ1-2
d_call: .
clone_size: .
cdr3_aa: CSVEELSDYGYTF
cdr3_nt: TGCAGCGTTGAAGAGCTCTCCGACTATGGCTACACCTTC

v_call: TRBV27
j_call: TRBJ1-2
d_call: .
clone_size: many
cdr3_aa: CASSSTGREFYGYTF
cdr3_nt: TGTGCCAGCAGTTCTACAGGGAGGGAATTCTATGGCTACACCTTC

v_call: TRBV28
j_call: TRBJ2-5
d_call: .
clone_size: many
cdr3_aa: CASSFSQPQETQYF
cdr3_nt: TGTGCCAGCAGTTTTTCTCAGCCTCAAGAGACCCAGTACTTC

v_call: TRBV4-1
j_call: TRBJ1-1
d_call: .
clone_size: many
cdr3_aa: CASSQSLLGNTEAFF
cdr3_nt: TGCGCCAGCAGCCAATCGCTTTTGGGGAACACTGAAGCTTTCTTT

v_call: TRBV20-1
j_call: TRBJ1-2
d_call: TRBD1
clone_size: many
cdr3_aa: CSASGQGKRGYTF
cdr3_nt: TGCAGTGCTTCAGGACAGGGGAAGAGAGGCTACACCTTC

v_call: TRBV18
j_call: TRBJ2-5
d_call: .
clone_size: .
cdr3_aa: CASSPPAGAETQYF
cdr3_nt: TGTGCCAGCTCACCGCCAGCAGGGGCCGAGACCCAGTACTTC